This T cell receptor beta chain was observed in a study of T-cell reconstitution after alpha-beta-depleted transplantation in children listed by TCRdb under 2016. For the study in its entirety: T-cell immune reconstitution after TCRalphabeta/CD19-depleted allogeneic hematopoietic cell transplantation in children was quantitatively tracked in the study by means of TCR repertoire profiling.

A note on this clonotype: Its antigen is not yet known. This may arise from a read error, as a much more abundant clone is one base away.

Library construction relied on PCR. The instrument was an Illumina HiSeq 2500. TCR libraries were prepared with molecular barcoding, using unique molecular identifiers to normalize TCRbeta repertoire quantification. The public reads were quality trimmed at Q25 with fastp and then assembled into clones with MiXCR by TCRdb, keeping productive beta chains. Every CDR3 protein is listed once, alongside the most common genes and DNA of its rows. The sample profile shows some 340,000 distinct CDR3 sequences; 10% of them were found once. Approximately 2.3% of the sample is in the top ten clones. The germline V gene (reference sequence) gives CDR1 as LNHNV and CDR2 as YYDKDF. The CDR3 has 16 amino acids, counting the end cysteine and phenylalanine. The only DNA kept is the CDR3, 48 bases in frame from the first base.

Material: PBMCs from the stem cell graft donor, obtained from the stem cell graft. The rearranged chain carries TRBV15 and TRBJ1-5; the D gene is perhaps TRBD1, from 5 matching bases. The receptor's source is a human donor who donated a stem cell graft to a child with acute lymphoblastic leukemia. The nucleotide sequence reads TGTGGCACTCAACCACCGGGACTGAAAAGCAATCAGCCCCAGCATTTT. This is translated as CGTQPPGLKSNQPQHF.